These 15 T cell receptor beta chains were sequenced from one sample in a study of blood T cell repertoires in COVID-19. Profiled with immunoSEQ multiplex PCR; TCRdb holds only in-frame clones, not every one. The sample records tens of thousands of clones, about 88% being singletons. Sequencing was performed on peripheral blood. The origin of the receptors is a human donor in a cohort sampled during active COVID-19.

The chain combines TRBV3-1 (or the pseudogene TRBV3-2) with TRBJ2-7, with TRBD2 matching 7 bases. The germline gives CDR1 LGHDT, CDR2 YNNKEL (reference sequence). V shed 3 bases and J 3 bases; nucleotides not matched to a gene: 2. The CDR3 has 13 residues. CDR3: CASSHSGGYEQYV. In DNA form, the CDR3 reads TGTGCCAGCAGCCATTCGGGGGGCTACGAGCAGTACGTC.

CDR3 coding DNA: TGCGCCAGCAGCCCGAGAAGGGTGGCAGGGGGGAGTTCACCCCTCCACTTT. Translation gives CASSPRRVAGGSSPLHF. The J gene is TRBJ1-6, the V gene TRBV5-1; 7 nucleotides match TRBD1. Germline CDR1 and CDR2: SGHRS and YFSETQ. The CDR3 contains 17 residues. Trimming cost V 4 bases and J 9 bases; bases outside gene matches: 16.

CDR3: CASSLAGGGNTIYF. Here the CDR3 DNA reads TGTGCCAGCAGCTTAGCAGGGGGCGGAAACACCATATATTTT. The chain couples TRBV7-2 to TRBJ1-3; 7 nucleotides agree with TRBD1. CDR3 length: 14 residues. CDR1 and CDR2 (germline): SGHTA, FQGNSA. J gave up 4 bases and V 0 bases, and 0 bases lay outside the gene matches.

J is TRBJ1-5 and V is TRBV10-3, with a possible D match to TRBD1 (5 bases). The CDR3 contains 12 residues. Germline V lookup: CDR1 ENHRY, CDR2 SYGVKD. The V and J ends lost 10 bases and 9 bases respectively, with 16 bases between them. In DNA, the CDR3 is TGTGCCACCTCACAGGACGTAGGGCCCCAGCATTTT. Protein sequence: CATSQDVGPQHF.

The genes are TRBV9 and TRBJ1-4; TRBD1 is a possible D gene (5 bases). The CDR3 spans 15 residues. The V end lost 3 bases, the J end lost 4 bases, and 13 bases lay between the germline ends. Germline V CDR1 and CDR2: SGDLS, YYNGEE. CDR3: CASSGGAGSNEKLFF. The CDR3 nucleotides are TGTGCCAGCAGCGGCGGGGCAGGGAGTAATGAAAAACTGTTTTTT. Looking up the rest from reference TRBV9 and TRBJ1-4 gives the full variable domain: DSGVTQTPKHLITATGQRVTLRCSPRSGDLSVYWYQQSLDQGLQFLIQYYNGEERAKGNILERFSAQQFPDLHSELNLSSLELGDSALYFCASSGGAGSNEKLFFGSGTQLSVL.

This chain joins TRBV7-2 and TRBJ2-7; TRBD2 matches at 13 bases. Per germline, CDR1 SGHTA and CDR2 FQGNSA. V lost 1 base, J lost 5 bases, and 11 bases stayed unmatched. This CDR3 is built from 18 residues. The CDR3 nucleotides read TGTGCCAGCAGCTTAGTTTTATGGACTAGCGGGGGAGTCGACGAGCAGTACTTC. This encodes CASSLVLWTSGGVDEQYF. The full variable domain, rest sourced from reference TRBV7-2 and TRBJ2-7, is GAGVSQSPSNKVTEKGKDVELRCDPISGHTALYWYRQSLGQGLEFLIYFQGNSAPDKSGLPSDRFSAERTGGSVSTLTIQRTQQEDSAVYLCASSLVLWTSGGVDEQYFGPGTRLTVT.

The chain carries TRBV6-5 and TRBJ2-5; possibly TRBD2 for D (8 bases). Germline V gives CDR1 MNHEY, CDR2 SVGAGI. Trimming took off 6 bases at V and 5 bases at J, with 19 bases between the two ends. CDR3 length: 15 amino acids. The CDR3 nucleotides read TGTGCCAGCAGCCGACAGGGACTAGAAGAGGAGACCCAGTACTTC. Amino acid sequence: CASSRQGLEEETQYF.

This clone is a singleton in its sample. V and J are TRBV28 and TRBJ2-7; 7 nucleotides agree with TRBD1. The CDR3 has 14 residues. Germline CDR1 and CDR2: MDHEN and SYDVKM. After removal of 6 bases from V and 2 bases from J, the junction contained 7 bases not matched to a gene. The CDR3 DNA follows: TGTGCCAGCAGACGGACAGGTACCGCCTACGAGCAGTACTTC. It specifies CASRRTGTAYEQYF.

This chain links TRBV10-2 with TRBJ2-3, with D possibly TRBD2 on 7 matching bases. There are 16 residues in the CDR3. Germline CDR1 WSHSY, CDR2 SAAADI. V dropped 6 bases and J dropped 6 bases, with 22 bases sitting between them. CDR3 coding DNA: TGCGCCAGCAGGCACTCCGTTGGGGGGGCGGGGGATACGCAGTATTTT. It codes for CASRHSVGGAGDTQYF.

This chain connects TRBV6-2 or TRBV6-3 to TRBJ2-3; 10 bases match TRBD2. J was trimmed by 1 base and V by 2 bases; bases with no gene match: 0. The germline CDR1 and CDR2 sequences are MNHEY and SVGEGT. This CDR3 has 15 amino acids. CDR3 protein: CASSYGTSGTDTQYF. In nucleotides, the CDR3 is TGTGCCAGCAGTTACGGGACTAGCGGCACAGATACGCAGTATTTT.

The chain uses TRBV21-1 and TRBJ2-5; TRBD1 is taken as the D call from the table, unchecked against the DNA. TRBV21-1 is a recognized pseudogene. The CDR3 spans 15 residues. The CDR3 coding sequence is TGTGCCAGCAGCAAAGCGCTTAGGGCAGGGGAGACCCAGTACTTC. The encoded protein is CASSKALRAGETQYF.

This sequence joins TRBV19 and TRBJ1-4, with D hard to call. The CDR3 spans 14 residues. Trimming removed 5 bases at V and 7 bases at J, with 14 bases between. Per germline, CDR1 LNHDA and CDR2 SQIVND (reference sequence). The DNA for the CDR3 is TGTGCCAGTAGTCCTTCCGGGGTCTTTGAAAAACTGTTTTTT. Amino acids: CASSPSGVFEKLFF.

This chain links TRBV20-1 with TRBJ1-6; D ambiguous. Trimming shortened V by 1 base and J by 10 bases, and 5 bases separated the two germline ends. The CDR3 spans 11 residues. From germline, CDR1 is DFQATT and CDR2 SNEGSKA (reference sequence). The CDR3 here is CSARGGSPLHF. DNA for the CDR3: TGCAGTGCTAGAGGCGGCTCACCCCTCCACTTT.

The chain combines TRBV3-1 (or the pseudogene TRBV3-2) with TRBJ2-3, with 15 bases matching TRBD2. Germline V CDR1 and CDR2: LGHDT, YNNKEL (reference sequence). This CDR3 has 14 amino acids. V gave up 4 bases and J gave up 8 bases; unmatched junction bases: 1. The CDR3 DNA follows: TGTGCCAGCAGCCTGGGACTAGCGGGAGGTACGCAGTATTTT. The encoded protein is CASSLGLAGGTQYF.

The rearrangement joins TRBV2 to TRBJ1-2; D possibly corresponds to TRBD1 (5 bases). The length of the CDR3 is 13 residues. Trimming shortened V by 7 bases and J by 2 bases, and 11 bases separated the two germline ends. CDR1 SNHLY and CDR2 FYNNEI come from the germline V gene. CDR3 region: CASIMGRNYGYTF. The CDR3, as DNA: TGTGCCAGCATCATGGGGCGAAACTATGGCTACACCTTC.